The present T cell receptor (beta chain) was sequenced within a study of cytotoxic CD8 clonotypes in ibrutinib-treated CLL. Method: immunoSEQ multiplex PCR; TCRdb's copy keeps in-frame clones and lacks some. The repertoire has some 200,000 clones, more than 70% of them found once; the top ten carry about an eighth. The source material was PBMCs, sampled after 12 months of ibrutinib treatment. This sequence originates from a human donor with chronic lymphocytic leukemia.

CDR3 nucleotides: TGTGCCAGCAGCCCCCAAACAGGGTTGGGAGAGCAGTTCTTC. Amino acid sequence: CASSPQTGLGEQFF. The chain employs TRBV11-3 and TRBJ2-1; D might be TRBD1 (6 bases). Trimming took off 5 bases at V and 10 bases at J, with 18 bases between the two ends. CDR3 size: 14 residues. Looked up from germline, CDR1 is SGHNT and CDR2 is YENEEA. Using reference TRBV11-3 and TRBJ2-1 for the parts outside the CDR3, the full variable domain is EAGVVQSPRYKIIEKKQPVAFWCNPISGHNTLYWYLQNLGQGPELLIRYENEEAVDDSQLPKDRFSAERLKGVDSTLKIQPAELGDSAVYLCASSPQTGLGEQFFGPGTRLTVL.